These 27 T cell receptor beta chains share one sample of origin, sequenced in a study of STAT5B mutations in CD4+ large granular lymphocyte leukemia. Sequencing was performed with immunoSEQ multiplex PCR; in TCRdb, only in-frame clones are kept and a portion is missing. This sample has about 48,000 clones, with roughly 72% found just once. Sequences were obtained from CD4+ T cells from blood buffy coats. These TCRs come from a human donor in good health.

The V call is TRBV11-2, the J call TRBJ1-1; possible D gene TRBD1, 6 bases. CDR3 size: 15 residues. In germline, CDR1 is SGHAT, CDR2 FQNNGV. The germline V and J ends were trimmed by 4 bases and 5 bases, with 17 bases remaining between them. Here the CDR3 reads CASSYRDKPPTEAFF. CDR3 coding DNA: TGTGCCAGCAGCTACCGGGACAAGCCCCCGACTGAAGCTTTCTTT.

This clone was seen a single time. The V and J genes are TRBV2 and TRBJ1-3, with D tentatively TRBD1 (6 bases). Germline CDR1 is SNHLY and CDR2 is FYNNEI. V dropped 4 bases and J dropped 2 bases, with 12 bases sitting between them. The CDR3 sequence is 15 residues long. The CDR3 region is CASSVQGPPGNTIYF. For the CDR3, the DNA is TGTGCCAGCAGTGTGCAGGGGCCCCCTGGAAACACCATATATTTT.

This clone has a handful of counts. The genes are TRBV30 and TRBJ1-6; D is unclear. Germline V gene lookup returns CDR1 GTSNPN and CDR2 SVGIG (reference sequence). Trimming pared 5 bases from V and 7 bases from J, leaving 15 bases between. CDR3 length: 14 residues. CDR3 coding DNA: TGTGCCTGGGGGCTCGGACCGATCAATTCACCCCTCCACTTT. It is translated as CAWGLGPINSPLHF.

V is TRBV6-1 and J is TRBJ2-7; D gene ambiguous. Per the germline V gene, CDR1 is MNHNS and CDR2 is SASEGT. The CDR3 extends over 13 amino acids. Trimming took 6 bases from V and 3 from J, leaving 12 bases between them. CDR3 DNA sequence: TGTGCCAGCAGCACCGGATTCGACTACGAGCAGTACTTC. Protein sequence: CASSTGFDYEQYF.

The rearrangement uses TRBV7-2 and TRBJ1-2; D remains ambiguous. Trimming shortened V by 5 bases and J by 2 bases, and 9 bases separated the two germline ends. Germline CDR1 reads SGHTA; CDR2 reads FQGNSA. This CDR3 contains 13 residues. The CDR3 loop reads CASSLQGNYGYTF. The DNA of the CDR3 is TGTGCCAGCAGCCTACAAGGGAACTATGGCTACACCTTC. Full variable domain (missing parts from reference TRBV7-2 and TRBJ1-2): GAGVSQSPSNKVTEKGKDVELRCDPISGHTALYWYRQSLGQGLEFLIYFQGNSAPDKSGLPSDRFSAERTGGSVSTLTIQRTQQEDSAVYLCASSLQGNYGYTFGSGTRLTVV.

The V gene is TRBV30, the J gene TRBJ2-2, with 9 bases aligning to TRBD2. CDR1 and CDR2 (germline): GTSNPN, SVGIG (reference sequence). Trimming at V came to 2 bases and at J to 3 bases, leaving 19 bases not matched to a gene. The CDR3 contains 20 residues. This chain's CDR3 is CAWSPTRVSGGGADTGELFF. In DNA form, the CDR3 reads TGTGCCTGGAGTCCCACGCGAGTGTCGGGCGGGGGGGCGGACACCGGGGAGCTGTTTTTT.

The rearrangement uses TRBV11-2 and TRBJ2-3, with no clear D. This CDR3 region has 16 residues. The V end was cut by 4 bases, the J end by 0 bases, with 14 bases between. Germline V CDR1 and CDR2: SGHAT, FQNNGV. The CDR3 DNA sequence: TGTGCCAGCAGCTCACTACCCCCCCCTAGCACAGATACGCAGTATTTT. Translated, it gives CASSSLPPPSTDTQYF.

The V gene is TRBV5-1, the J gene TRBJ2-2, with 15 bases identical to TRBD2. The V gene end was trimmed by 4 bases and the J gene end by 5 bases; junction bases not matched to a gene: 6. Germline V gene sequence: CDR1 SGHRS, CDR2 YFSETQ. The CDR3 loop spans 17 amino acids. The CDR3 loop reads CASSTTGLAGGTGELFF. As DNA, the CDR3 is TGCGCCAGCAGCACCACCGGACTAGCGGGGGGGACCGGGGAGCTGTTTTTT.

The V and J genes are TRBV15 and TRBJ2-7; D is undetermined. Germline CDR1 and CDR2: LNHNV and YYDKDF (reference sequence). The CDR3 sequence is 13 residues long. Trimming took off 0 bases at V and 6 bases at J, with 9 bases between the two ends. The CDR3 protein is CATSRERGVEQYV. The CDR3 nucleotides are TGTGCCACCAGCAGAGAACGTGGAGTCGAGCAGTACGTC.

The chain combines TRBV2 with TRBJ1-4; D is ambiguous. Deletions cut 1 base from V and 5 bases from J, with 5 bases between. The CDR3 extends over 13 amino acids. Germline V gene lookup returns CDR1 SNHLY and CDR2 FYNNEI. CDR3 loop: CASSEGNNEKLFF. The CDR3 nucleotides read TGTGCCAGCAGTGAAGGAAACAATGAAAAACTGTTTTTT.

This chain uses TRBV28 with TRBJ2-2; no clear D. This CDR3 has 13 residues. Germline V gene lookup returns CDR1 MDHEN and CDR2 SYDVKM. V shed 6 bases and J shed 3 bases, with 8 bases lying between them. CDR3 loop: CASSRRYTGELFF. CDR3 DNA sequence: TGTGCCAGCAGCCGTCGTTACACCGGGGAGCTGTTTTTT.

The J gene is TRBJ2-3, the V gene TRBV5-1, with 8 bases fitting TRBD2. Germline V CDR1 and CDR2: SGHRS, YFSETQ. This CDR3 comprises 17 residues. V shed 0 bases and J 5 bases; nucleotides not matched to a gene: 11. CDR3 in amino acids: CASSLGLAGARGDTQYF. The DNA for the CDR3 is TGCGCCAGCAGCTTGGGTCTAGCGGGCGCGCGGGGAGATACGCAGTATTTT. Full variable domain (rest looked up from reference TRBV5-1 and TRBJ2-3): KAGVTQTPRYLIKTRGQQVTLSCSPISGHRSVSWYQQTPGQGLQFLFEYFSETQRNKGNFPGRFSGRQFSNSRSEMNVSTLELGDSALYLCASSLGLAGARGDTQYFGPGTRLTVL.

The chain couples TRBV30 to TRBJ1-1; D is unclear. This CDR3 has 13 residues. V lost 2 bases to trimming and J lost 2 bases, with 9 bases between them. Germline V lookup: CDR1 GTSNPN, CDR2 SVGIG (reference sequence). In DNA, the CDR3 is TGTGCCTGGAGTTGGCAGTTCAACACTGAAGCTTTCTTT. Translated, it gives CAWSWQFNTEAFF.

The chain couples TRBV18 to TRBJ1-1; D not certain. The CDR3 is 13 amino acids. V was cut by 2 bases and J by 6 bases, with 10 bases left in between. Germline CDR1 and CDR2: KGHSH and LQKENI. The CDR3 DNA is TGTGCCAGCTCACCAGAGAGCGGGGCTGAAGCTTTCTTT. This gives the protein CASSPESGAEAFF.

This clone was counted once. The chain uses TRBV18 and TRBJ2-2; TRBD1 agrees at 10 bases. Germline CDR1 KGHSH, CDR2 LQKENI. Trimming took 3 bases from V and 13 from J; bases not matched to a gene: 5. The CDR3 consists of 13 residues. The CDR3 region has the DNA TGTGCCAGCTCACCGAAAAGGGACAGGGGGCTGTTTTTT. Residues: CASSPKRDRGLFF.

The CDR3 nucleotides read TGTGCCATCAGTGAGTCGGTGGCAAGCTACACCTTC. The encoded protein is CAISESVASYTF. The rearrangement links TRBV10-3 to TRBJ1-2, with D hard to call. CDR1 is ENHRY, CDR2 SYGVKD, per germline. This CDR3 contains 12 residues. The V and J ends lost 0 bases and 9 bases respectively, with 8 bases between them.

The V call is TRBV2, the J call TRBJ2-3; no firm D call. V gave up 3 bases and J gave up 0 bases, with 13 bases separating them. The CDR3 extends over 16 amino acids. Germline loops: CDR1 SNHLY, CDR2 FYNNEI. CDR3 sequence reads: CASSDYGGPSTDTQYF. The CDR3 DNA sequence: TGTGCCAGCAGTGATTATGGCGGACCTAGCACAGATACGCAGTATTTT.

The chain carries TRBV19 and TRBJ2-7, with 7 bases that match TRBD1. With 7 bases clipped from V and 5 bases from J, the junction kept 11 bases outside the gene matches. The CDR3 runs 14 residues. Germline V gene sequence: CDR1 LNHDA, CDR2 SQIVND (reference sequence). CDR3 bases: TGTGCCAGTACCCTACGGACAGGTTATAACGAGCAGTACTTC. Translating gives CASTLRTGYNEQYF.

The chain joins TRBV11-2 to TRBJ1-2; D ambiguous. This CDR3 contains 14 residues. Germline V gene data show CDR1 as SGHAT and CDR2 as FQNNGV. The germline V and J ends were trimmed by 1 base and 4 bases, with 10 bases remaining between them. The CDR3 is CASSLVSAGYGYTF. CDR3 DNA: TGTGCCAGCAGCTTAGTCTCAGCAGGCTATGGCTACACCTTC.

V and J are TRBV19 and TRBJ1-5; 7 bases are shared with TRBD1. The CDR3 contains 15 residues. V dropped 6 bases and J dropped 6; count of bases not matched to a gene: 11. Germline lookup yields CDR1 LNHDA and CDR2 SQIVND (reference sequence). CDR3 sequence reads: CASSPVAGGSQPQHF. The CDR3 bases are TGTGCCAGTAGCCCGGTGGCAGGGGGGAGTCAGCCCCAGCATTTT.

This clone was seen once. The chain recombines TRBV19 with TRBJ2-2; TRBD2 aligns across 7 bases. This CDR3 comprises 15 residues. Germline CDR1 and CDR2: LNHDA and SQIVND (reference sequence). With 3 bases clipped from V and 6 bases from J, the junction kept 7 bases outside the gene matches. The CDR3 region has the DNA TGTGCCAGTAGTATTGAGACTAGCAGTCCCGGGGAGCTGTTTTTT. It specifies CASSIETSSPGELFF.

J is TRBJ2-5 and V is TRBV19; possible D gene TRBD1, 5 bases. V shed 3 bases and J shed 2 bases, with 10 bases lying between them. The CDR3 consists of 14 residues. The germline gives CDR1 LNHDA, CDR2 SQIVND (reference sequence). CDR3 bases: TGTGCCAGTAGTATCTTGGCAGGGCAAGAGACCCAGTACTTC. Translating gives CASSILAGQETQYF.

This clone has more than one count but fewer than ten. The chain employs TRBV27 and TRBJ2-7, with D perhaps given as TRBD1 or TRBD2 (5 bases each). This CDR3 region has 14 residues. Germline lookup yields CDR1 MNHEY and CDR2 SMNVEV (reference sequence). CDR3 sequence (DNA): TGTGACGCCGGGACCCCAACCCTCTACTACGAGCAGTACTTC. As protein: CDAGTPTLYYEQYF.

This clone was seen only a few times. The CDR3: CASSIAGANYGYTF. CDR3 in DNA: TGTGCCAGTAGTATAGCAGGGGCGAACTATGGCTACACCTTC. This rearrangement joins TRBV19 to TRBJ1-2; possibly TRBD1 for D (6 bases). Trimming pared 1 base from V and 2 bases from J, leaving 8 bases between. Germline CDR1 is LNHDA and CDR2 is SQIVND (reference sequence). This CDR3 has 14 residues.

V is TRBV7-9 and J is TRBJ1-4, with 7 bases aligning to TRBD1. The V and J ends lost 2 bases and 5 bases, in that order; junction bases with no gene match: 5. This CDR3 has 15 residues. From germline, CDR1 is SEHNR and CDR2 FQNEAQ (reference sequence). For the CDR3, the DNA is TGTGCCAGCAGCTTATTGGGACAGAGAAATGAAAAACTGTTTTTT. It encodes CASSLLGQRNEKLFF.

The rearrangement links TRBV5-1 to TRBJ2-2, with 8 bases that match TRBD1. Germline CDR1 and CDR2: SGHRS and YFSETQ. Trimming cost V 4 bases and J 4 bases; bases outside gene matches: 9. The CDR3 has 16 residues. CDR3 amino acids: CASSPDRGSGTGELFF. The CDR3 bases are TGCGCCAGCAGCCCCGACAGGGGTTCGGGCACCGGGGAGCTGTTTTTT. The variable domain in full, with the rest retrieved from reference TRBV5-1 and TRBJ2-2, is KAGVTQTPRYLIKTRGQQVTLSCSPISGHRSVSWYQQTPGQGLQFLFEYFSETQRNKGNFPGRFSGRQFSNSRSEMNVSTLELGDSALYLCASSPDRGSGTGELFFGEGSRLTVL.

This clone was seen only a few times. The chain couples TRBV6-5 to TRBJ1-6, with 8 bases aligning to TRBD1. This CDR3 spans 14 amino acids. V dropped 5 bases and J dropped 6; count of bases not matched to a gene: 3. CDR1 and CDR2 (germline): MNHEY, SVGAGI. The CDR3 protein is CASSSDRGNSPLHF. The CDR3 bases are TGTGCCAGCAGTAGCGACAGGGGTAATTCACCCCTCCACTTT.